The 10 T cell receptor beta chains presented below share a single source sample, sequenced in a study of T cells in Graves' hyperthyroidism and ophthalmopathy. There were TCR beta CDR3 regions amplified from RNA transcripts. HTBI primers were used for first-round RT-PCR of the TCR CDR3. MiXCR, run by TCRdb on the multiplex PCR reads, gives a single entry per CDR3 protein. The sample holds around 360,000 distinct CDR3 sequences; 13% to 15% are singletons and the top ten take approximately 19%. Sequenced sample: blood. The receptors were gathered from an older woman with Graves' ophthalmopathy.

There are a few counts of this clonotype. The chain combines TRBV19 with TRBJ2-3; D may be TRBD2 (6 bases). CDR3 size: 15 residues. Germline loops: CDR1 LNHDA, CDR2 SQIVND (reference sequence). V was clipped by 4 bases and J by 6 bases, with 17 bases between them. The CDR3: CASSTLSGAEDTQYF. Here the CDR3 DNA reads TGTGCCAGTAGTACCCTTTCGGGAGCGGAGGATACGCAGTATTTT. Variable domain in full (rest from reference TRBV19 and TRBJ2-3): DGGITQSPKYLFRKEGQNVTLSCEQNLNHDAMYWYRQDPGQGLRLIYYSQIVNDFQKGDIAEGYSVSREKKESFPLTVTSAQKNPTAFYLCASSTLSGAEDTQYFGPGTRLTVL.

The J gene is TRBJ2-1, the V gene TRBV5-1, with 13 bases identical to TRBD2. The CDR3 sequence is 15 residues long. V trimming: 6 bases; J trimming: 7 bases; junction bases outside the gene matches: 7. Germline CDR1 is SGHRS and CDR2 is YFSETQ. As DNA, the CDR3 is TGCGCCAGCATCGCACTAGCGGGAGGGGTTAATGAGCAGTTCTTC. This codes for CASIALAGGVNEQFF.

The genes are TRBV5-4 and TRBJ2-3; 7 bases are a match to TRBD2. The CDR3 is 16 residues long. V gave up 0 bases and J gave up 6 bases; unmatched junction bases: 10. Germline lookup yields CDR1 SGHNT and CDR2 YYREEE (reference sequence). The CDR3 sequence is CASSLGDGLEVDTQYF. CDR3 in DNA: TGTGCCAGCAGCTTGGGTGACGGACTAGAAGTCGATACGCAGTATTTT.

This clonotype was seen ten or more times. The gene calls are TRBV20-1 and TRBJ1-1; D gene ambiguous. Germline CDR1 and CDR2: DFQATT and SNEGSKA (reference sequence). The CDR3 has 13 residues. V gave up 3 bases and J gave up 3 bases, with 11 bases separating them. The CDR3: CSARAGSDTEAFF. Written as DNA, the CDR3 is TGCAGTGCTAGGGCAGGATCCGACACTGAAGCTTTCTTT.

The chain employs TRBV18 and TRBJ2-6; 10 nucleotides line up with TRBD1. Germline loops: CDR1 KGHSH, CDR2 LQKENI. This CDR3 has 18 residues. Trimming at V came to 2 bases and at J to 2 bases, leaving 6 bases not matched to a gene. The CDR3 loop is CASSPMDRGVTGANVLTF. In DNA form, the CDR3 reads TGTGCCAGCTCACCAATGGACAGGGGGGTCACTGGGGCCAACGTCCTGACTTTC.

This clonotype has a count of ten or more. The V gene is TRBV7-9, the J gene TRBJ2-7; 7 bases align to TRBD1. CDR3 size: 14 residues. The germline V gene has CDR1 SEHNR and CDR2 FQNEAQ (reference sequence). Germline trimming cut 5 bases from V and 2 bases from J; bases unmatched to any gene: 6. The CDR3 is CASSQDRSTYEQYF. CDR3 sequence (DNA): TGTGCCAGCAGCCAGGACAGGTCTACCTACGAGCAGTACTTC.

This sequence joins TRBV6-4 and TRBJ2-2, with D unresolved. V lost 2 bases and J lost 2, with 3 bases in between. Germline assignment: CDR1 MRHNA and CDR2 SNTAGT. This CDR3 is built from 13 residues. The CDR3 region has the DNA TGTGCCAGCAGTGACACTAACACCGGGGAGCTGTTTTTT. This sequence encodes CASSDTNTGELFF.

This clonotype was seen repeatedly, ten times or more. The chain employs TRBV3-1 and TRBJ1-6, with 7 bases aligning to TRBD1. Per the germline V gene, CDR1 is LGHDT and CDR2 is YNNKEL (reference sequence). The CDR3 covers 15 residues. The trim removed 1 base at V and 7 bases at J, leaving 4 bases unmatched. The CDR3 region has the DNA TGTGCCAGCAGCCAAGTTGGGACAGAGAATTCACCCCTCCACTTT. Translating gives CASSQVGTENSPLHF.

The V call is TRBV2, the J call TRBJ1-4; maybe TRBD1 (6 bases). The CDR3 is 14 residues long. Germline CDR1 reads SNHLY; CDR2 reads FYNNEI. The germline V and J ends were trimmed by 5 bases and 5 bases, with 12 bases remaining between them. CDR3 amino acids: CASSWGDTNEKLFF. The CDR3 DNA sequence: TGTGCCAGCAGTTGGGGGGACACCAATGAAAAACTGTTTTTT.

This clonotype was counted a few times. The chain joins TRBV24-1 to TRBJ2-3; tentative D call: TRBD2 (6 bases). V lost 4 bases to trimming and J lost 0 bases, with 10 bases between them. This CDR3 has 15 amino acids. From germline, CDR1 is KGHDR and CDR2 SFDVKD. Written as DNA, the CDR3 is TGTGCCACCAGTGAGGAGCGGGCGAGCACAGATACGCAGTATTTT. This sequence encodes CATSEERASTDTQYF.